Below, 9 T cell receptor beta chains from the same sample are listed, as sequenced in a study of neurological immune-mediated disorders (dated by TCRdb to between 2019 and 2020). The library was produced with 5' RACE. For sequencing, an Illumina HiSeq 2500 was employed. TCRdb reran the public reads through fastp at Q25 and MiXCR, keeping productive beta chains. Entries that share a CDR3 protein sequence are merged under the most common genes and DNA. This sample holds roughly 34,000 distinct CDR3 sequences; roughly 4.4% were observed only once. The top ten clones comprise under 25% of the sample. The sample consisted of PBMCs. These receptor sequences come from a man aged 18-30 years in good health.

This clonotype came up many times. The chain employs TRBV25-1 and TRBJ1-1, with TRBD1 as a possible D gene (5 bases). The germline V gene has CDR1 MGHDK and CDR2 SYGVNS. CDR3 length: 13 amino acids. Trimming left V 7 bases short and J 5 bases short, with 14 bases between. The CDR3 region has the DNA TGTGCCAGCAAGGTCCGAGGGGAGACTGAAGCTTTCTTT. Amino acid sequence: CASKVRGETEAFF.

This clonotype has at least ten counts. The V gene is TRBV5-5, the J gene TRBJ1-1; D is ambiguous. V lost 3 bases to trimming and J lost 5 bases, with 11 bases between them. Germline CDR1 and CDR2: SGHKS and YYEKEE (reference sequence). The CDR3 extends over 13 amino acids. The CDR3 bases are TGTGCCAGCAGCTGGGAAAGAGGGACTGAAGCTTTCTTT. Amino acids: CASSWERGTEAFF.

This clonotype was seen ten or more times. The CDR3 DNA sequence: TGCAGTGCGCCTAGGTCTCTTTCTTCCTACGAGCAGTACTTC. It codes for CSAPRSLSSYEQYF. The chain links TRBV20-1 to TRBJ2-7; D call uncertain. The V end was cut by 6 bases, the J end by 1 base, with 16 bases between. The germline V gene encodes CDR1 DFQATT and CDR2 SNEGSKA (reference sequence). The CDR3 sequence is 14 residues long.

This clonotype was counted at least ten times. This chain uses TRBV5-6 with TRBJ2-3; a possible D gene is TRBD1 (6 bases). The CDR3 contains 15 residues. Germline V gene lookup returns CDR1 SGHDT and CDR2 YYEEEE. V lost 2 bases and J 2 bases, leaving 12 bases between the germline ends. CDR3 in DNA: TGTGCCAGCAGCTTTGGGGGACACCTCACAGATACGCAGTATTTT. Its protein is CASSFGGHLTDTQYF. The full variable domain, its missing parts supplied by reference TRBV5-6 and TRBJ2-3, is DAGVTQSPTHLIKTRGQQVTLRCSPKSGHDTVSWYQQALGQGPQFIFQYYEEEERQRGNFPDRFSGHQFPNYSSELNVNALLLGDSALYLCASSFGGHLTDTQYFGPGTRLTVL.

This clonotype was counted ten times or more. The V call is TRBV20-1, the J call TRBJ1-1, with 7 bases identical to TRBD1. J gave up 5 bases and V 5 bases, and 11 bases lay outside the gene matches. Germline-derived CDR1 and CDR2 are DFQATT and SNEGSKA (reference sequence). This CDR3 has 14 residues. This CDR3 reads CSAPRQGWGTEAFF. The CDR3 DNA reads TGCAGTGCTCCTCGACAGGGATGGGGTACTGAAGCTTTCTTT.

This clonotype was seen ten or more times. The chain is built from TRBV9 and TRBJ1-1; a weak D match, TRBD1 (6 bases). CDR1 is SGDLS, CDR2 YYNGEE, per germline. This CDR3 is built from 13 residues. The V end lost 0 bases, the J end lost 5 bases, and 8 bases lay between the germline ends. CDR3 region: CASSVATGTEAFF. The CDR3 coding sequence is TGTGCCAGCAGCGTAGCTACAGGGACTGAAGCTTTCTTT.

This clonotype has ten or more counts. This sequence joins TRBV6-5 and TRBJ1-3, with 9 bases fitting TRBD1. The CDR3 totals 16 residues. The germline V gene has CDR1 MNHEY and CDR2 SVGAGI. The V and J ends lost 2 bases and 4 bases, in that order; junction bases with no gene match: 6. In nucleotides, the CDR3 is TGTGCCAGCAGTTACGCGGGACAGGGAGAAGGAAACACCATATATTTT. This gives the protein CASSYAGQGEGNTIYF.

This clonotype was seen at least ten times. V and J are TRBV15 and TRBJ1-4, with 8 bases identical to TRBD1. V dropped 1 base and J dropped 5; count of bases not matched to a gene: 3. Germline-derived CDR1 and CDR2 are LNHNV and YYDKDF (reference sequence). The CDR3 consists of 15 residues. Here the CDR3 DNA reads TGTGCCACCAGCAGAGGCAGGGGGCTAAATGAAAAACTGTTTTTT. This sequence encodes CATSRGRGLNEKLFF.

This clonotype was observed at least ten times. The chain links TRBV6-1 to TRBJ1-1; the D gene is possibly TRBD1 (5 bases). The V and J ends lost 3 bases and 6 bases respectively, with 17 bases between them. CDR3 length: 15 residues. Looked up from germline, CDR1 is MNHNS and CDR2 is SASEGT. CDR3 loop: CASSDIYQGISEAFF. CDR3 sequence (DNA): TGTGCCAGCAGTGATATCTATCAGGGAATCTCTGAAGCTTTCTTT.